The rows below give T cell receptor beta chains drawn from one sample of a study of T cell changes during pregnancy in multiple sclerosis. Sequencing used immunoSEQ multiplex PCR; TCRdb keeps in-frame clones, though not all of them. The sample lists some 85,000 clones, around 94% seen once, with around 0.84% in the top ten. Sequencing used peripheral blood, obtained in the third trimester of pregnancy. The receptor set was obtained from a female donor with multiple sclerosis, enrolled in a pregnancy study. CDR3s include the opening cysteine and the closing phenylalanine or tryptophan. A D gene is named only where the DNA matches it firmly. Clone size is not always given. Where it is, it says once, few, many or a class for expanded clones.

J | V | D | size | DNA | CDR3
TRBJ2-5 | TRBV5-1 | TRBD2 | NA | TGCGCCAGCAGCTTGGGGGGACTAGCGGGGCAAGAGACCCAGTACTTC | CASSLGGLAGQETQYF
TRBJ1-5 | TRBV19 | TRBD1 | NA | TGTGCCAGTAGTATAGGGAGGGGGCGTAACAATCAGCCCCAGCATTTT | CASSIGRGRNNQPQHF
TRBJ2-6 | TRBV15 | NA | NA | TGTGCCACCAGCAGAGATCGGTCTGGGGCCAACGTCCTGACTTTC | CATSRDRSGANVLTF
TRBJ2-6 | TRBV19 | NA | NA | TGTGCCAGTAGTCCTTCTACTGCCGGGGCCAACGTCCTGACTTTC | CASSPSTAGANVLTF
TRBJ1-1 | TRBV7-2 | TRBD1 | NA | TGTGCCAGCAGGGAGAGGACAGGAGATACCGAAGCTTTCTTT | CASRERTGDTEAFF
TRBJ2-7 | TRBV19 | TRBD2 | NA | TGTGCCAGTAGTCGGACTAGCGACTACGAGCAGTACTTC | CASSRTSDYEQYF
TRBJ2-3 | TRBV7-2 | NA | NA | TGTGCCAGCAGCTCGCAGCGTTCTAGCACAGATACGCAGTATTTT | CASSSQRSSTDTQYF
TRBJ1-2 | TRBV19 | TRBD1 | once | TGTGCCAGTAGCACCCGAGGGGGCCGAGAGGAGATTTATGGCTACACCTTC | CASSTRGGREEIYGYTF
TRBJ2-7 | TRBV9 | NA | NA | TGTGCCAGCAGCGAGGGTGGTTCGGCGGGAAGCTCCTACGAGCAGTACTTC | CASSEGGSAGSSYEQYF
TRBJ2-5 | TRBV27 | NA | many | TGTGCCAGCAGTGGGGGCGGGGGCGGGAGCACAGAGACCCAGTACTTC | CASSGGGGGSTETQYF
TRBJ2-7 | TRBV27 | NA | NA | TGTGCCAGCAGTTTCGTAGTAGGGGTCTTGGAGCAGTACTTC | CASSFVVGVLEQYF
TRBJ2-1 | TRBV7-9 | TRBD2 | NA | TGTGCCAGCAGCTTTCTAGCGGGGGTGGGGAATGAGCAGTTCTTC | CASSFLAGVGNEQFF
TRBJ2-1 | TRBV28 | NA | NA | TGTGCCAGCAGTTTTGACAGATACAATGAGCAGTTCTTC | CASSFDRYNEQFF
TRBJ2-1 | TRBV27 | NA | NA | TGTGCCAGCACCGCAAACGGGGGTAACAATGAGCAGTTCTTC | CASTANGGNNEQFF
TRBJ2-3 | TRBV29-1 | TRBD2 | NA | TGCAGCGTCGGCAGGGCGGGGGAAAGCACAGATACGCAGTATTTT | CSVGRAGESTDTQYF
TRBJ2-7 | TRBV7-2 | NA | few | TGTGCCAGCAGCTTAACTCACTCCTCCTACGAGCAGTACTTC | CASSLTHSSYEQYF
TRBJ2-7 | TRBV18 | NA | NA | TGTGCCAGCTCACCAGCGAAGGGCCCAAGGGGCGAGCAGTACTTC | CASSPAKGPRGEQYF
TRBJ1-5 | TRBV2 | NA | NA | TGTGCCAGCAGCCCTACCTGGGGGGGGCCCCAGCATTTT | CASSPTWGGPQHF
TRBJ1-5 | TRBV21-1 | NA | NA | TGTGCCAGCAGCTCCCAAGCGGGCCGAACAAGGCTCAATCAGCCCCAGCATTTT | CASSSQAGRTRLNQPQHF
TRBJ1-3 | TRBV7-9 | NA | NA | TGTGCCAGCAGTGGAAGCTACCGACAGTCCTCTGGAAACACCATATATTTT | CASSGSYRQSSGNTIYF
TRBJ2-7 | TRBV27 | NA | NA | TGTGCCAGCAGTTTAACTAGCCGGAGCGAGCAGTACTTC | CASSLTSRSEQYF
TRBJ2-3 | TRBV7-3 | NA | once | TGTGCCAGCAGTTTAACCGGGAGCACAGATACGCAGTATTTT | CASSLTGSTDTQYF
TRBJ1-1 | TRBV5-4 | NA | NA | TGTGCCAGCAGCCCCCAGACAGCGAACACTGAAGCTTTCTTT | CASSPQTANTEAFF
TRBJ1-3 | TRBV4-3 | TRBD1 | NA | TGCGCCAGCAGCCAGGGACAGGGCAATATGAACACCATATATTTT | CASSQGQGNMNTIYF
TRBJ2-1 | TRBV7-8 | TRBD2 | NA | TGTGCCAGTATGTCCGGGACTAGCACCTACAATGAGCAGTTCTTC | CASMSGTSTYNEQFF
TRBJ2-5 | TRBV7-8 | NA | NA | TGTGCCTTGGCCGACAGAACGCAAGAGACCCAGTACTTC | CALADRTQETQYF
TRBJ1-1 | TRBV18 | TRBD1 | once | TGTGCCAGCTCCCCTGGACAGGGGAACACTGAAGCTTTCTTT | CASSPGQGNTEAFF
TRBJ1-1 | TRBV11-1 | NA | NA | TGTGCCAGCAGCTTAGCAGGGGACTCTGAAGCTTTCTTT | CASSLAGDSEAFF
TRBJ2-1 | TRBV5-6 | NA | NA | TGTGCCAGCAGCTTGGGTGTCCAGCGTTCCTACAATGAGCAGTTCTTC | CASSLGVQRSYNEQFF
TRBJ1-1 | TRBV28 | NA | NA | TGTGCCAGCAGGCCCAGGGAGGGCACTGAAGCTTTCTTT | CASRPREGTEAFF
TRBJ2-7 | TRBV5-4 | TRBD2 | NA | TGTGCCAGCAGCTCGGGACTAGCGGGAGTTGCCTACGAGCAGTACTTC | CASSSGLAGVAYEQYF
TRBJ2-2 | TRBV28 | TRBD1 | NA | TGTGCCAGCAGTGGAGAGGGACAGGGGGACACCGGGGAGCTGTTTTTT | CASSGEGQGDTGELFF